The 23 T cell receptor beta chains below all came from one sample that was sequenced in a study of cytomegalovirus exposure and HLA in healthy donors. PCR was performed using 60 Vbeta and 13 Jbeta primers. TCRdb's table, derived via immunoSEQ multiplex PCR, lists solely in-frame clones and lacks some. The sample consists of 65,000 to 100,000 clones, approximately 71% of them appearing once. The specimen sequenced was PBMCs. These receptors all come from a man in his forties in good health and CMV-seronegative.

This chain's CDR3 is CASKFRTTNTEAFF. Here the CDR3 DNA reads TGCGCCAGTAAGTTTCGGACAACGAACACTGAAGCTTTCTTT. The V and J genes are TRBV5-1 and TRBJ1-1; the D gene is possibly TRBD1 (5 bases). V dropped 8 bases and J dropped 1 base, with 15 bases sitting between them. Germline values: CDR1 SGHRS, CDR2 YFSETQ. The length of the CDR3 is 14 residues.

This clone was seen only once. This CDR3 reads CASSSGLDYGYTF. The DNA for the CDR3 is TGTGCCAGCAGTTCAGGGCTCGACTATGGCTACACCTTC. V usage is TRBV6-5 and J usage is TRBJ1-2; TRBD1 is a possible D gene (5 bases). Germline V gene sequence: CDR1 MNHEY, CDR2 SVGAGI. Between the trimmed V and J ends, which lost 4 bases and 3 bases, there was a span of 9 bases. The CDR3 has 13 amino acids.

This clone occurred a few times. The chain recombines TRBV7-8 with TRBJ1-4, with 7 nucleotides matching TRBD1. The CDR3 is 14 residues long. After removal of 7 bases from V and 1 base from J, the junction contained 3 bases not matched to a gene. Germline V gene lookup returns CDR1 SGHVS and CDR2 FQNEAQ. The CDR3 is CASTDRETNEKLFF. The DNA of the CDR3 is TGTGCCAGCACCGACAGGGAAACTAATGAAAAACTGTTTTTT.

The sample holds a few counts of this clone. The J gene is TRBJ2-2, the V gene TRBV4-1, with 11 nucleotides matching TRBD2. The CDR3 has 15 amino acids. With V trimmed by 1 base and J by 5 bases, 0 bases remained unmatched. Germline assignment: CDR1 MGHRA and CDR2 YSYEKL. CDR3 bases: TGCGCCAGCAGCCAAGTAGCGGGGGGGACCGGGGAGCTGTTTTTT. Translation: CASSQVAGGTGELFF.

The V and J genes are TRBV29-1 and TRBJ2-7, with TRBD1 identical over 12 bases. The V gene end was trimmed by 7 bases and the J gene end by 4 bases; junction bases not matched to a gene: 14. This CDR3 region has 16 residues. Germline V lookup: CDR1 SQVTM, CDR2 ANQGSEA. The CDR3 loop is CSGATPGQGAGYEQYF. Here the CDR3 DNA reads TGCAGCGGAGCTACGCCGGGACAGGGGGCTGGGTACGAGCAGTACTTC.

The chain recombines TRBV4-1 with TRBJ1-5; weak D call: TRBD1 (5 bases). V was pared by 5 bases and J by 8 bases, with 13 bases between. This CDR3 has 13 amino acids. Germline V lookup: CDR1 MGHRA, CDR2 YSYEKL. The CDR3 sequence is CASSGTGLKPQHF. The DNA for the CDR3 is TGCGCCAGCAGCGGCACGGGACTAAAGCCCCAGCATTTT.

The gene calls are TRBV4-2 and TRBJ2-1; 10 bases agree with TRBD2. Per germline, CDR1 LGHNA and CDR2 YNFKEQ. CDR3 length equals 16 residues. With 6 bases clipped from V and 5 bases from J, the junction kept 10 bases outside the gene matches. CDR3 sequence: CASSRAGGPSHNEQFF. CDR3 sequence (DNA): TGTGCCAGCAGTCGAGCGGGAGGGCCATCTCACAATGAGCAGTTCTTC.

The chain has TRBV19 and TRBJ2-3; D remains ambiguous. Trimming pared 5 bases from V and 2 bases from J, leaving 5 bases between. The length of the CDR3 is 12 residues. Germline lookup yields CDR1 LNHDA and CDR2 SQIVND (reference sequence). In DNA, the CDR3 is TGTGCCAGTAGTCTATACACAGATACGCAGTATTTT. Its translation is CASSLYTDTQYF.

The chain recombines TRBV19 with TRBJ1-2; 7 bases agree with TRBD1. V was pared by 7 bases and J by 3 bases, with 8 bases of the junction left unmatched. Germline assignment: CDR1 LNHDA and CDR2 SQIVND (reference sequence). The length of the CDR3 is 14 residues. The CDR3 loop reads CASIPPDRDYGYTF. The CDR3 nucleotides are TGTGCCAGTATCCCTCCCGACAGGGACTATGGCTACACCTTC.

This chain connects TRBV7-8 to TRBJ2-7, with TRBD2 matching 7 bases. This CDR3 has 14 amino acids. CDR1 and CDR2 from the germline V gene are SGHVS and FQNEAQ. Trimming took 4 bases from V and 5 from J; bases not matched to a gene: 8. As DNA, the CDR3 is TGTGCCAGCAGCTCTGGACTAGGGTCCGACGAGCAGTACTTC. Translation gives CASSSGLGSDEQYF.

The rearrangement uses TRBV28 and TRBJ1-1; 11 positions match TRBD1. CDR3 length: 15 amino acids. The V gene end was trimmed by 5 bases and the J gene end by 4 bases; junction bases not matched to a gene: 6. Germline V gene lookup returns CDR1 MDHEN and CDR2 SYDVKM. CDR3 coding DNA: TGTGCCAGCAGTCTTACCGGGACAGGGGGCACTGAAGCTTTCTTT. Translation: CASSLTGTGGTEAFF.

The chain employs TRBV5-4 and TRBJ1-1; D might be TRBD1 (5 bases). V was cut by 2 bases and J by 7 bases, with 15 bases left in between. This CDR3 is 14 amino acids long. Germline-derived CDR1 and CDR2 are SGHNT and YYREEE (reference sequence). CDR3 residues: CASSFYGTAIEAFF. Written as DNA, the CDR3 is TGTGCCAGCAGCTTTTACGGGACTGCTATTGAAGCTTTCTTT.

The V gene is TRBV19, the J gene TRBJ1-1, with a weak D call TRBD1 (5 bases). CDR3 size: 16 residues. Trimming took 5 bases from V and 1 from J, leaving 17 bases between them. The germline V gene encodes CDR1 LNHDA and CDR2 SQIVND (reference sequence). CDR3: CASSRRGGFRNTEAFF. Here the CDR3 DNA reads TGTGCCAGTAGTCGCCGGGGGGGTTTTAGGAACACTGAAGCTTTCTTT.

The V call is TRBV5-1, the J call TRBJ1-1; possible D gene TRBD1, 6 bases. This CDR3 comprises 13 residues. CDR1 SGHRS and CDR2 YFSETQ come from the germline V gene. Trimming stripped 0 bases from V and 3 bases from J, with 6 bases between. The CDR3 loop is CASSLGQDTEAFF. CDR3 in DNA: TGCGCCAGCAGCTTGGGACAGGACACTGAAGCTTTCTTT.

DNA of the CDR3: TGTGCCAGCAGTGAAAACAGGCAATACACCGGGGAGCTGTTTTTT. The encoded protein is CASSENRQYTGELFF. The chain couples TRBV2 to TRBJ2-2, with D possibly TRBD1 on 5 matching bases. Between the trimmed V and J ends, which lost 2 bases and 3 bases, there was a span of 10 bases. This CDR3 comprises 15 residues. Per germline, CDR1 SNHLY and CDR2 FYNNEI.

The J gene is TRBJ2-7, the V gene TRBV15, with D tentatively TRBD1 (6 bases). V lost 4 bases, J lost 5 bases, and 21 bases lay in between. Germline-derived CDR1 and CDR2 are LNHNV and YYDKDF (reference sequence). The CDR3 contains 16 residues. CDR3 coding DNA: TGTGCCACCAGCACAGGGGACGGACGGAGTTTCCACGAGCAGTACTTC. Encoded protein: CATSTGDGRSFHEQYF. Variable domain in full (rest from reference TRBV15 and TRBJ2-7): DAMVIQNPRYQVTQFGKPVTLSCSQTLNHNVMYWYQQKSSQAPKLLFHYYDKDFNNEADTPDNFQSRRPNTSFCFLDIRSPGLGDTAMYLCATSTGDGRSFHEQYFGPGTRLTVT.

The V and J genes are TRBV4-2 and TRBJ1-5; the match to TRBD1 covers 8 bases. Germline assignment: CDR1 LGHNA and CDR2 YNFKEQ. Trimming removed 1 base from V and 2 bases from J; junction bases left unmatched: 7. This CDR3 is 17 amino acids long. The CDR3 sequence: CASSQGTGQIGNQPQHF. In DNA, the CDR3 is TGTGCCAGCAGCCAAGGGACAGGGCAAATTGGCAATCAGCCCCAGCATTTT.

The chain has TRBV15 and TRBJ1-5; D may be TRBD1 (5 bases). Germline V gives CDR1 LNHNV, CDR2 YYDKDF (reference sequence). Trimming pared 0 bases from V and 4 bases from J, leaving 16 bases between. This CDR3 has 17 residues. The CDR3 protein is CATSRDGAGGGNQPQHF. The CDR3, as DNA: TGTGCCACCAGCAGAGATGGAGCGGGGGGAGGAAATCAGCCCCAGCATTTT.

The CDR3 nucleotides read TGCGCCAGCAGCCAACCCACAGGGAAAGACTACTACGAGCAGTACTTC. Its protein product is CASSQPTGKDYYEQYF. The chain recombines TRBV4-1 with TRBJ2-7; D may be TRBD1 (6 bases). CDR3 length equals 16 residues. Trimming pared 2 bases from V and 3 bases from J, leaving 17 bases between. CDR1 is MGHRA and CDR2 is YSYEKL in the germline V gene.

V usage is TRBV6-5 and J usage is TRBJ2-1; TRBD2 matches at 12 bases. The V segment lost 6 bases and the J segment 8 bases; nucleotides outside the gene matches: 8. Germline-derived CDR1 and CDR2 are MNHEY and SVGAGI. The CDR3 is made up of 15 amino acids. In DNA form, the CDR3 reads TGTGCCAGCAGCCGCGCTAGCGGGGGGGCCTATGAGCAGTTCTTC. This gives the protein CASSRASGGAYEQFF.

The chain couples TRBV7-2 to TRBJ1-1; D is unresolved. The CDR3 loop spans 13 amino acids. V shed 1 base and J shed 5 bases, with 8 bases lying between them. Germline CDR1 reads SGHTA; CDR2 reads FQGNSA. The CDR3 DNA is TGTGCCAGCAGCTTAGATCGGGTGACTGAAGCTTTCTTT. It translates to CASSLDRVTEAFF.

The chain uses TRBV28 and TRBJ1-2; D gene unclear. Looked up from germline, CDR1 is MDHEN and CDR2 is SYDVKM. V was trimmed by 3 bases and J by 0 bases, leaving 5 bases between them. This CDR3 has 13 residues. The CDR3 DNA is TGTGCCAGCAGTTTGGACTCTAACTATGGCTACACCTTC. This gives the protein CASSLDSNYGYTF.

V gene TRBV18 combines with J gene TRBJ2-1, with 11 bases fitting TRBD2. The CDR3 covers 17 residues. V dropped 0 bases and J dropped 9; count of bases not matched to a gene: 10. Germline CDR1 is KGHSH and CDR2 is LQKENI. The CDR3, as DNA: TGTGCCAGCTCACCACCTACAAGGACTAGCGGGTGGAGTGAGCAGTTCTTC. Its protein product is CASSPPTRTSGWSEQFF.